A selection of T cell receptor beta chains follows, all from one sample in a study of T cells in Graves' hyperthyroidism and ophthalmopathy. One entry per CDR3 protein results from TCRdb running MiXCR on the multiplex PCR reads. The table records fewer than 900,000 distinct CDR3 sequences, roughly 15% of them present only once. Sequencing was done on a sample of blood. The receptors originated from a man between 18 and 35 years old with Graves' hyperthyroidism. Each CDR3 is given with its conserved first and last residue. The D gene is left open where the match is weak. Not every row has a clone size; where given, it reads once, few, many or a size class.

V	size	J	D	CDR3	DNA
TRBV10-2	-	TRBJ1-1	-	CASSEGLSNTEAFF	TGCGCCAGCAGTGAGGGTTTGTCGAACACTGAAGCTTTCTTT
TRBV28	-	TRBJ2-5	-	CASSTPSPGRQEAQYF	TGTGCCAGCAGTACCCCCTCCCCGGGGAGACAAGAGGCCCAGTACTTC
TRBV28	many	TRBJ1-1	-	CASSPLGVRRVTEAFF	TGTGCCAGCAGCCCCTTAGGGGTGCGCAGAGTTACTGAAGCTTTCTTT
TRBV4-2	few	TRBJ1-5	TRBD1	CASSHLPEGQGSNQPQHF	TGTGCCAGCAGCCACCTACCAGAGGGACAGGGTAGCAATCAGCCCCAGCATTTT
TRBV29-1	-	TRBJ2-7	TRBD1	CSVGQEFYEQYF	TGCAGCGTAGGACAGGAGTTCTACGAGCAGTACTTC
TRBV5-1	many	TRBJ2-7	-	CASSLDNGASYEQYF	TGCGCCAGCAGCTTGGATAATGGGGCATCCTACGAGCAGTACTTC
TRBV27	many	TRBJ2-7	-	CASSFLDLGSPYEQYF	TGTGCCAGCAGTTTCCTCGACTTGGGATCCCCCTACGAGCAGTACTTC
TRBV28	many	TRBJ2-7	TRBD2	CASSNPGLPYEQYF	TGTGCCAGCAGCAACCCGGGACTACCCTACGAGCAGTACTTC
TRBV15	-	TRBJ1-3	-	CATEVDSSSGNTIYF	TGTGCCACCGAAGTGGACTCCAGCTCTGGAAACACCATATATTTT
TRBV20-1	-	TRBJ2-3	-	CSARGVTDTQYF	TGCAGTGCTAGGGGGGTCACAGATACGCAGTATTTT
TRBV7-2	-	TRBJ2-7	TRBD1	CASRPPGQGRPEQYF	TGTGCCAGCAGACCCCCGGGACAGGGTCGGCCCGAGCAGTACTTC
TRBV6-2/TRBV6-3	-	TRBJ2-3	-	CASSYRGGLTDTQYF	TGTGCCAGCAGTTACAGGGGGGGACTCACAGATACGCAGTATTTT
TRBV27	many	TRBJ2-7	-	CASRLQGSSYEQYF	TGTGCCAGCAGGCTACAGGGTTCATCCTACGAGCAGTACTTC
TRBV7-2	few	TRBJ2-7	TRBD2	CASSLIRGSQYF	TGTGCCAGCAGCTTAATTCGCGGGAGTCAGTACTTC
TRBV7-9	-	TRBJ2-5	-	CASRRGSQETQYF	TGTGCCAGCAGGCGGGGAAGTCAAGAGACCCAGTACTTC
TRBV12-3/TRBV12-4	many	TRBJ2-5	-	CASSPGAETQYF	TGTGCCAGCAGTCCCGGAGCTGAGACCCAGTACTTC
TRBV19	-	TRBJ1-2	-	CASRFSYGYTF	TGTGCCAGTAGATTCTCCTATGGCTACACCTTC
TRBV20-1	many	TRBJ2-1	TRBD2	CSARDGSGRVSYNEQFF	TGCAGTGCTAGAGATGGTAGCGGGAGGGTCTCCTACAATGAGCAGTTCTTC
TRBV28	many	TRBJ2-3	TRBD2	CASSPAAGGSTDTQYF	TGTGCCAGCAGTCCGGCAGCGGGAGGCTCCACAGATACGCAGTATTTT
TRBV6-1	-	TRBJ2-7	TRBD1	CATEIRGFYEQYF	TGTGCCACCGAAATCAGGGGGTTCTACGAGCAGTACTTC
TRBV2	-	TRBJ2-1	TRBD2	CASSTGTKEFF	TGTGCCAGCAGTACCGGGACTAAGGAGTTCTTC
TRBV6-5	-	TRBJ1-5	-	CASSYWQGNQPQHF	TGTGCCAGCAGTTACTGGCAGGGGAATCAGCCCCAGCATTTT
TRBV7-9	-	TRBJ2-5	-	CASSYPARDNRQETQYF	TGTGCCAGCAGCTATCCCGCCCGGGACAATCGCCAAGAGACCCAGTACTTC
TRBV9	once	TRBJ2-1	-	CANPGRDHDNEQFF	TGTGCCAACCCGGGCCGGGACCACGACAATGAGCAGTTCTTC
TRBV5-6	few	TRBJ1-1	-	CASSLGGRGAEAFF	TGTGCCAGCAGCTTGGGAGGGAGAGGCGCTGAAGCTTTCTTT
TRBV6-1	-	TRBJ1-2	-	CASRRAGANYGYTF	TGTGCCAGCAGGAGGGCAGGGGCGAACTATGGCTACACCTTC
TRBV6-4	-	TRBJ2-3	TRBD2	CASSGVLAGGNTDTQYF	TGTGCCAGCAGTGGGGTATTAGCGGGAGGAAACACAGATACGCAGTATTTT
TRBV10-3	many	TRBJ2-7	TRBD2	CAIRAGQAGAYEQYF	TGTGCCATCAGAGCCGGACAAGCGGGGGCCTACGAGCAGTACTTC
TRBV6-9	many	TRBJ2-7	TRBD1	CASSFQGAREQYF	TGTGCCAGCAGTTTTCAGGGGGCGCGGGAGCAGTACTTC
TRBV2	many	TRBJ1-2	TRBD1	CASSGQGVGGYTF	TGTGCCAGCAGCGGACAGGGTGTTGGTGGCTACACCTTC
TRBV11-3	few	TRBJ2-2	-	CASSWSGSGELFF	TGTGCCAGCAGCTGGTCCGGGTCCGGGGAGCTGTTTTTT
TRBV24-1	few	TRBJ1-4	-	CASPSPGRNEKLFF	TGTGCCTCACCCAGTCCAGGGCGAAATGAAAAACTGTTTTTT
TRBV7-8	many	TRBJ2-7	-	CASQGRPEREQYF	TGTGCCAGCCAAGGCAGGCCGGAGCGCGAGCAGTACTTC
TRBV29-1	-	TRBJ2-2	TRBD2	CSVDNGGMNTGELFF	TGCAGCGTTGATAACGGGGGGATGAACACCGGGGAGCTGTTTTTT
TRBV5-1	-	TRBJ2-7	-	CASSLASMNYEQYF	TGCGCCAGCAGCTTGGCCTCAATGAACTACGAGCAGTACTTC
TRBV9	many	TRBJ1-2	-	CASSFSGETYGYTF	TGTGCCAGCAGCTTCTCAGGAGAGACATATGGCTACACCTTC
TRBV9	few	TRBJ2-4	-	CASSVGGSTENIQYF	TGTGCCAGCAGCGTAGGTGGGAGTACCGAAAACATTCAGTACTTC
TRBV20-1	many	TRBJ1-1	-	CSAPRGGSEAFF	TGCAGTGCCCCGAGGGGGGGGAGTGAAGCTTTCTTT
TRBV19	few	TRBJ2-7	-	CASSIARLSEQYF	TGTGCCAGTAGTATAGCCAGACTTTCCGAGCAGTACTTC
TRBV30	many	TRBJ1-5	TRBD1	CAWTKEQGNQPQHF	TGTGCCTGGACCAAGGAACAGGGGAATCAGCCCCAGCATTTT
TRBV20-1	few	TRBJ2-3	TRBD1	CSARDLGQFTSDTQYF	TGCAGTGCTAGAGACTTGGGACAGTTTACCTCAGATACGCAGTATTTT
TRBV7-9	many	TRBJ2-7	-	CASSLREKQYF	TGTGCCAGCAGCTTAAGGGAGAAGCAGTACTTC
TRBV11-2	many	TRBJ2-3	-	CASSFSSRGPDTQYF	TGTGCCAGCAGCTTCTCCAGCAGGGGTCCAGATACGCAGTATTTT
TRBV4-1	few	TRBJ2-3	-	CASSLQLRSDTQYF	TGCGCCAGCAGCCTCCAACTGCGCTCAGATACGCAGTATTTT
TRBV2	many	TRBJ1-5	-	CASRGMLNQHF	TGTGCCAGCCGGGGGATGCTGAACCAGCATTTT
TRBV5-1	-	TRBJ1-1	TRBD1	CASSSAGQGNTEAFF	TGCGCCAGCAGCTCCGCCGGACAGGGAAACACTGAAGCTTTCTTT
TRBV2	many	TRBJ1-6	-	CASSGSGERGNVRRSPLHF	TGTGCCAGCAGCGGCTCGGGGGAGAGGGGGAATGTTCGGCGTTCACCCCTCCACTTT